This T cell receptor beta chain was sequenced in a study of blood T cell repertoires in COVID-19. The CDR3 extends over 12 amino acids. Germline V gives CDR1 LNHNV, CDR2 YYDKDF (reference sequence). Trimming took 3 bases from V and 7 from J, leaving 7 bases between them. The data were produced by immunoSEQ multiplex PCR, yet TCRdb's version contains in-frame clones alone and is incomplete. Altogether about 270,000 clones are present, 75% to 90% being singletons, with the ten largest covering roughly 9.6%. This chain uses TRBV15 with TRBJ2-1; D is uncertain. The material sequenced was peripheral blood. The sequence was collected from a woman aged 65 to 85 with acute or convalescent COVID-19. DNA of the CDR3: TGTGCCACCAGCAGGCTAGTGAATGAGCAGTTCTTC. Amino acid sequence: CATSRLVNEQFF.